These 23 T cell receptor beta chains were sequenced from one sample in a study of vaccination and CD4 T cells after COVID-19. Cultured CD4+ T-cell DNA underwent Oncomine TCR Beta short-read sequencing. TCRdb itself ran the PCR reads through MiXCR, one entry per CDR3 protein. The sample has some 25,000 distinct CDR3 sequences, about 40% seen once. The treatment is: roughly 11-day PBMC culture with coronavirus spike peptide pools or control peptides (ViraFEST assay). The antigens these receptors bind are not known. The sample consisted of CD4+ T cells from blood, cultured in vitro. Receptor source: a human donor who had recovered from COVID-19.

This clonotype was detected only a few times. The chain is built from TRBV6-5 and TRBJ1-2; 8 bases are shared with TRBD1. Per germline, CDR1 MNHEY and CDR2 SVGAGI. CDR3 size: 17 residues. The J segment lost 4 bases and the V segment lost 4 bases, leaving 14 bases of the junction unmatched. This CDR3 reads CASSFFSGTGGSYGYTF. In DNA form, the CDR3 reads TGTGCCAGCAGTTTCTTCTCCGGGACAGGAGGAAGCTATGGCTACACCTTC.

In its sample, this clonotype was seen a few times. V usage is TRBV5-1 and J usage is TRBJ2-7; no reliable D call. V lost 0 bases and J lost 3, with 10 bases in between. Germline CDR1 reads SGHRS; CDR2 reads YFSETQ. The CDR3 is 14 residues long. This CDR3 is CASSLGQSNYEQYF. The CDR3 DNA follows: TGCGCCAGCAGCTTGGGTCAGTCTAACTACGAGCAGTACTTC.

A word on this clonotype: A junction boundary mismatches the germline segment, possibly from a read error. The rearrangement joins TRBV7-9 to TRBJ1-2; the D gene is possibly TRBD1 (6 bases). CDR1 and CDR2 (germline): SEHNR, FQNEAQ (reference sequence). CDR3 size: 14 residues. In DNA form, the CDR3 reads TGTGTCAGCAGCTATACAGGGCGTGCCGACGGCTACACCTTC. Translation gives CVSSYTGRADGYTF.

In DNA form, the CDR3 reads TGTGCCAGCAGTTACGCGGACAGGGGTCGAGGTCAGCCCCAGCATTTT. It is translated as CASSYADRGRGQPQHF. This chain uses TRBV6-2 or TRBV6-3 with TRBJ1-5; TRBD1 matches at 9 bases. The CDR3 is made up of 16 amino acids. After removal of 2 bases from V and 6 bases from J, the junction contained 8 bases not matched to a gene. In germline, CDR1 is MNHEY, CDR2 SVGEGT.

This chain joins TRBV28 and TRBJ2-3; D perhaps matches TRBD2 (6 bases). Germline V gene data show CDR1 as MDHEN and CDR2 as SYDVKM. V shed 2 bases and J shed 1 base, with 7 bases lying between them. This CDR3 spans 14 amino acids. The CDR3 DNA is TGTGCCAGCAGTTTAGGCGGGGGCACAGATACGCAGTATTTT. Its translation is CASSLGGGTDTQYF. The full variable domain, rest sourced from reference TRBV28 and TRBJ2-3, is DVKVTQSSRYLVKRTGEKVFLECVQDMDHENMFWYRQDPGLGLRLIYFSYDVKMKEKGDIPEGYSVSREKKERFSLILESASTNQTSMYLCASSLGGGTDTQYFGPGTRLTVL.

The chain combines TRBV20-1 with TRBJ2-3; no clear D gene. Germline V lookup: CDR1 DFQATT, CDR2 SNEGSKA (reference sequence). This CDR3 has 13 amino acids. V lost 3 bases to trimming and J lost 0 bases, with 7 bases between them. The DNA for the CDR3 is TGCAGTGCTAGTAGCCCTAGCACAGATACGCAGTATTTT. Translation gives CSASSPSTDTQYF.

This clonotype was recorded a few times. The chain is built from TRBV7-2 and TRBJ1-1; D is unclear. Per germline, CDR1 SGHTA and CDR2 FQGNSA. The CDR3 contains 12 residues. Trimming shortened V by 5 bases and J by 10 bases, and 14 bases separated the two germline ends. CDR3 loop: CASSAREMIAFF. In DNA, the CDR3 is TGTGCCAGCAGCGCAAGGGAGATGATAGCTTTCTTT.

This clonotype was seen a handful of times. The chain recombines TRBV20-1 with TRBJ2-1, with D possibly matching TRBD2 (5 bases). Deletions cut 4 bases from V and 6 bases from J, with 13 bases between. This CDR3 spans 13 amino acids. Per germline, CDR1 DFQATT and CDR2 SNEGSKA (reference sequence). CDR3 DNA: TGCAGTGCTACCACCTCGGGGTCCAATGAGCAGTTCTTC. It translates to CSATTSGSNEQFF.

This clonotype is a singleton in its sample. The chain couples TRBV18 to TRBJ1-1; the D is unclear. The V end was cut by 4 bases, the J end by 3 bases, with 15 bases between. There are 15 residues in the CDR3. Looked up from germline, CDR1 is KGHSH and CDR2 is LQKENI. The CDR3 protein is CASSQSLNIDTEAFF. Written as DNA, the CDR3 is TGTGCCAGCTCACAGTCCCTGAACATTGACACTGAAGCTTTCTTT.

The chain couples TRBV7-2 to TRBJ2-1, with 9 bases lining up with TRBD2. The CDR3 contains 15 residues. The germline CDR1 and CDR2 sequences are SGHTA and FQGNSA. V gave up 2 bases and J gave up 8 bases; unmatched junction bases: 7. The DNA for the CDR3 is TGTGCCAGCAGCTTATTGGCGGGGGGGTATTATGAGCAGTTCTTC. Protein sequence: CASSLLAGGYYEQFF.

J is TRBJ2-2 and V is TRBV10-3, with unresolved D. The CDR3 is made up of 14 amino acids. Trimming took 7 bases from V and 0 from J, leaving 9 bases between them. Germline V lookup: CDR1 ENHRY, CDR2 SYGVKD. The CDR3 sequence: CAIKVGSNTGELFF. The CDR3 DNA is TGTGCCATCAAGGTTGGGTCGAACACCGGGGAGCTGTTTTTT.

This clonotype occurred a few times. The chain has TRBV7-2 and TRBJ1-2; 7 positions match TRBD1. The CDR3 is made up of 14 amino acids. The V and J ends lost 6 bases and 5 bases, in that order; junction bases with no gene match: 9. CDR1 and CDR2 from the germline V gene are SGHTA and FQGNSA. CDR3 in DNA: TGTGCCAGCAGGCCCGGGACAGTAGGGTATGGCTACACCTTC. Protein product: CASRPGTVGYGYTF.

The sample holds one count of this clonotype. The chain has TRBV5-1 and TRBJ2-1; maybe TRBD2 (5 bases). The CDR3 runs to 14 residues. The V and J ends lost 0 bases and 5 bases respectively, with 9 bases between them. CDR1 is SGHRS, CDR2 YFSETQ, per germline. The CDR3 loop reads CASSLGAGNNEQFF. The CDR3 DNA follows: TGCGCCAGCAGCTTGGGCGCCGGGAACAATGAGCAGTTCTTC. Based on the CDR3 plus reference TRBV5-1 and TRBJ2-1, the full variable domain is KAGVTQTPRYLIKTRGQQVTLSCSPISGHRSVSWYQQTPGQGLQFLFEYFSETQRNKGNFPGRFSGRQFSNSRSEMNVSTLELGDSALYLCASSLGAGNNEQFFGPGTRLTVL.

This clonotype was picked up a small number of times. This rearrangement joins TRBV27 to TRBJ2-5; D may be TRBD1 or TRBD2 (5 bases each). The V end lost 2 bases, the J end lost 6 bases, and 10 bases lay between the germline ends. The V gene's germline CDR1 is MNHEY and CDR2 SMNVEV (reference sequence). The CDR3 has 13 residues. The CDR3 protein is CASSLGTGKTQYF. The CDR3 nucleotides are TGTGCCAGCAGTTTAGGGACCGGTAAGACCCAGTACTTC.

V gene TRBV7-9 combines with J gene TRBJ2-5; tentative D call: TRBD2 (6 bases). Germline V lookup: CDR1 SEHNR, CDR2 FQNEAQ (reference sequence). V was trimmed by 6 bases and J by 11 bases, leaving 16 bases between them. The CDR3 has 12 amino acids. The CDR3 spells CASSRLTGTQYF. For the CDR3, the DNA is TGTGCCAGCAGTCGACTTACCGGGACTCAGTACTTC.

The chain links TRBV7-8 to TRBJ1-4, with D unclear. The ends were cut back, 3 bases at V and 6 bases at J, with 8 bases in the middle. The CDR3 covers 13 residues. The V gene's germline CDR1 is SGHVS and CDR2 FQNEAQ. DNA for the CDR3: TGTGCCAGCAGCTTCCGTGGCGATGAAAAACTGTTTTTT. Its protein product is CASSFRGDEKLFF.

This clonotype was counted only a few times. The genes are TRBV7-2 and TRBJ2-7; D unclear. Germline-derived CDR1 and CDR2 are SGHTA and FQGNSA. V gave up 4 bases and J gave up 0 bases, with 7 bases separating them. The CDR3 is made up of 13 amino acids. The CDR3: CASSSGTSYEQYF. The CDR3 DNA sequence: TGTGCCAGCAGCTCCGGAACCTCCTACGAGCAGTACTTC. Full variable domain (missing parts from reference TRBV7-2 and TRBJ2-7): GAGVSQSPSNKVTEKGKDVELRCDPISGHTALYWYRQSLGQGLEFLIYFQGNSAPDKSGLPSDRFSAERTGGSVSTLTIQRTQQEDSAVYLCASSSGTSYEQYFGPGTRLTVT.

In its sample, this clonotype was seen a few times. V gene TRBV18 combines with J gene TRBJ2-5; D unresolved. Trimming took 0 bases from V and 4 from J, leaving 12 bases between them. The germline V gene has CDR1 KGHSH and CDR2 LQKENI. The CDR3 runs to 15 residues. In nucleotides, the CDR3 is TGTGCCAGCTCACCACCCTCGTCCGGCCCAGAGACCCAGTACTTC. Its protein is CASSPPSSGPETQYF.

The genes are TRBV18 and TRBJ1-5; 7 bases match TRBD1. Per germline, CDR1 KGHSH and CDR2 LQKENI. The CDR3 has 16 amino acids. The V segment lost 2 bases and the J segment 6 bases; nucleotides outside the gene matches: 10. In DNA form, the CDR3 reads TGTGCCAGCTCACCAGAATCACAGGGGTTGGGTCAGCCCCAGCATTTT. As protein: CASSPESQGLGQPQHF.

The rearrangement links TRBV10-3 to TRBJ1-6, with unresolved D. This CDR3 contains 14 residues. Trimming left V 4 bases short and J 11 bases short, with 15 bases between. From germline, CDR1 is ENHRY and CDR2 SYGVKD. The CDR3 sequence: CAISGVGGFAPLHF. CDR3 coding DNA: TGTGCCATCAGTGGGGTGGGTGGTTTCGCACCCCTCCACTTT.

Only one count was recorded for this clonotype. This rearrangement joins TRBV7-8 to TRBJ2-7; D may match TRBD1 or TRBD2 (6 bases each). The CDR3 spans 18 residues. Germline V gives CDR1 SGHVS, CDR2 FQNEAQ. The V end lost 2 bases, the J end lost 2 bases, and 22 bases lay between the germline ends. As DNA, the CDR3 is TGTGCCAGCAGCTTATACCGAGGGGGTACTAGCACAACCTACGAGCAGTACTTC. It specifies CASSLYRGGTSTTYEQYF.

The chain recombines TRBV29-1 with TRBJ2-5; D possibly corresponds to TRBD1 (6 bases). There are 15 residues in the CDR3. Per germline, CDR1 SQVTM and CDR2 ANQGSEA. V shed 4 bases and J shed 1 base, with 16 bases lying between them. The DNA of the CDR3 is TGCAGCGTTGTACGGACAGACCGAACCCAAGAGACCCAGTACTTC. This encodes CSVVRTDRTQETQYF.

The gene calls are TRBV7-2 and TRBJ2-2, with D possibly being TRBD1 (5 bases). CDR1 and CDR2 (germline): SGHTA, FQGNSA. With 7 bases removed from V and 7 bases from J, the gap between germline ends came to 19 bases. The CDR3 totals 15 residues. DNA for the CDR3: TGTGCCAGCAAAGAAGGGGTGGGTTTCGGCGGGGAGCTGTTTTTT. It encodes CASKEGVGFGGELFF.